The 12 T cell receptor beta chains in this list originate from one sample, sequenced in a study of resident and recirculating memory T cells in vitiligo. Data came from immunoSEQ multiplex PCR; TCRdb stores just in-frame clones and leaves some out. The sample lists roughly 80,000 clones; 92% were seen once. The sequenced sample was blood. The source is a male donor with vitiligo.

The genes are TRBV2 and TRBJ2-1; D is possibly TRBD2 (5 bases). Between the trimmed V and J ends, which lost 7 bases and 3 bases, there was a span of 16 bases. In germline, CDR1 is SNHLY, CDR2 FYNNEI. This CDR3 has 15 amino acids. The CDR3 region has the DNA TGTGCCAGCATGGCGCTAGCAGAGTTCTACAATGAGCAGTTCTTC. Translated: CASMALAEFYNEQFF.

The chain combines TRBV11-2 with TRBJ2-7; the match to TRBD1 covers 8 bases. V lost 6 bases to trimming and J lost 3 bases; unmatched junction nucleotides: 16. CDR3 length equals 17 residues. The germline CDR1 and CDR2 sequences are SGHAT and FQNNGV. The CDR3 reads CASSSLRGHRKIYEQYF. The CDR3 nucleotides read TGTGCCAGCAGTAGCCTCAGGGGGCACAGAAAAATCTACGAGCAGTACTTC.

The gene calls are TRBV7-3 and TRBJ2-3; 10 bases align to TRBD2. Germline V lookup: CDR1 SGHTA, CDR2 FQGTGA. The CDR3 runs 14 residues. V was clipped by 5 bases and J by 5 bases; unmatched bases: 4. In nucleotides, the CDR3 is TGTGCCAGCAGCCCCAGCGGGAGGGGAGATACGCAGTATTTT. This sequence encodes CASSPSGRGDTQYF.

The table lists this clone with a count of one. The chain joins TRBV6-5 to TRBJ2-3; a possible D gene is TRBD2 (6 bases). This CDR3 contains 14 residues. Trimming removed 7 bases from V and 4 bases from J, with 15 bases in between. Germline CDR1 MNHEY, CDR2 SVGAGI. This CDR3 is CASKISSASDTQYF. The CDR3 DNA reads as TGTGCCAGCAAAATTTCTAGCGCGTCAGATACGCAGTATTTT.

The rearrangement uses TRBV9 and TRBJ2-5; 11 bases fit TRBD1. From germline, CDR1 is SGDLS and CDR2 YYNGEE. This CDR3 spans 15 amino acids. V was pared by 4 bases and J by 6 bases, with 8 bases of the junction left unmatched. The CDR3: CASSIGTGGEKTQYF. In DNA form, the CDR3 reads TGTGCCAGCAGCATCGGGACAGGGGGGGAAAAGACCCAGTACTTC.

V is TRBV28 and J is TRBJ2-1; TRBD2 agrees at 10 bases. With V trimmed by 6 bases and J by 4 bases, 18 bases remained unmatched. CDR1 MDHEN and CDR2 SYDVKM come from the germline V gene. The CDR3 is 19 amino acids. The CDR3 DNA sequence: TGTGCCAGCAGAAAGTTGGGGCGGGGTTGGACTAGCGGATACAATGAGCAGTTCTTC. Translating it yields CASRKLGRGWTSGYNEQFF.

J is TRBJ2-3 and V is TRBV6-5, with D perhaps TRBD1 (6 bases). Looked up from germline, CDR1 is MNHEY and CDR2 is SVGAGI. The CDR3 runs 14 residues. The V end lost 0 bases, the J end lost 3 bases, and 7 bases lay between the germline ends. The CDR3 DNA sequence: TGTGCCAGCAGTTACTCACAGGGAACAGATACGCAGTATTTT. Encoded protein: CASSYSQGTDTQYF.

V usage is TRBV28 and J usage is TRBJ1-5, with TRBD1 identical over 7 bases. V gave up 6 bases and J gave up 3 bases; unmatched junction bases: 8. CDR1 is MDHEN and CDR2 is SYDVKM in the germline V gene. The CDR3 is 15 residues long. CDR3 sequence reads: CASSLSGQINQPQHF. The CDR3 coding sequence is TGTGCCAGCAGCCTGTCGGGACAGATCAATCAGCCCCAGCATTTT.

This chain links TRBV10-3 with TRBJ2-2, with 8 bases fitting TRBD1. CDR1 is ENHRY and CDR2 is SYGVKD in the germline V gene. The CDR3 covers 16 residues. With V trimmed by 3 bases and J by 1 base, 4 bases remained unmatched. CDR3 sequence: CAISEPGQENTGELFF. The DNA of the CDR3 is TGTGCCATCAGTGAACCGGGACAGGAGAACACCGGGGAGCTGTTTTTT.

The chain combines TRBV5-1 with TRBJ1-1; D perhaps matches TRBD1 (6 bases). This CDR3 region has 16 residues. Germline loops: CDR1 SGHRS, CDR2 YFSETQ. Trimming stripped 4 bases from V and 0 bases from J, with 16 bases between. The CDR3 nucleotides are TGCGCCAGCAGCCTTCTAGCTAACAGGGTGAACACTGAAGCTTTCTTT. It encodes CASSLLANRVNTEAFF.

The chain is built from TRBV6-5 and TRBJ2-3; D gene ambiguous. Germline CDR1 reads MNHEY; CDR2 reads SVGAGI. The CDR3 is 15 residues long. V lost 0 bases, J lost 3 bases, and 10 bases lay in between. CDR3 sequence: CASSYSFSSTDTQYF. CDR3 DNA: TGTGCCAGCAGTTACTCGTTTTCGTCGACAGATACGCAGTATTTT.

The J gene is TRBJ2-3, the V gene TRBV7-6; 11 bases are a match to TRBD1. The CDR3 has 15 residues. The germline gives CDR1 SGHVS, CDR2 FNYEAQ. Germline trimming cut 1 base from V and 4 bases from J; bases unmatched to any gene: 1. The CDR3 spells CASSLGGQGADTQYF. The CDR3 DNA reads as TGTGCCAGCAGCTTAGGGGGACAGGGGGCAGATACGCAGTATTTT.